The 22 T cell receptor beta chains below were found in one sample sequenced in a study of T cells in Graves' hyperthyroidism and ophthalmopathy. Researchers amplified the TCR beta CDR3 regions from RNA transcripts. With the HTBI primer set, the TCR CDR3 went through a first round of RT-PCR. TCRdb itself ran the multiplex PCR reads through MiXCR, one entry per CDR3 protein. Of a few hundred thousand distinct CDR3 sequences in the sample, about a sixth are singletons; the top ten hold around 3.3%. The material sequenced was blood. All receptors come from a woman between 40 and 50 years old with Graves' ophthalmopathy.

This clonotype showed up just once. The chain couples TRBV7-2 to TRBJ1-1; a possible D gene is TRBD1 (5 bases). The V and J ends lost 1 base and 0 bases respectively, with 12 bases between them. This CDR3 spans 16 amino acids. The germline V gene has CDR1 SGHTA and CDR2 FQGNSA. CDR3 loop: CTSSLDLEGLNTEAFF. DNA of the CDR3: TGTACCAGCAGCTTAGATCTTGAGGGACTGAACACTGAAGCTTTCTTT.

The V and J genes are TRBV5-6 and TRBJ2-7, with 9 bases matching TRBD2. The germline V gene has CDR1 SGHDT and CDR2 YYEEEE. V was pared by 4 bases and J by 0 bases, with 5 bases of the junction left unmatched. This CDR3 comprises 15 residues. The CDR3 loop reads CASSGGLASSYEQYF. The CDR3 coding sequence is TGTGCCAGCAGCGGGGGACTAGCAAGCTCCTACGAGCAGTACTTC.

This clonotype was observed a handful of times. V and J are TRBV7-3 and TRBJ2-3; D possibly corresponds to TRBD1 (5 bases). The CDR3 runs 16 residues. Deletions cut 6 bases from V and 1 base from J, with 17 bases between. Germline CDR1 and CDR2: SGHTA and FQGTGA. CDR3: CASRPGWGTGTDTQYF. For the CDR3, the DNA is TGTGCCAGCAGACCGGGTTGGGGCACCGGCACAGATACGCAGTATTTT.

This clonotype was counted many times. This chain's CDR3 is CASSPSGGEYEQYF. The DNA for the CDR3 is TGTGCCAGCAGCCCGTCGGGGGGAGAGTACGAGCAGTACTTC. The gene calls are TRBV28 and TRBJ2-7; 7 nucleotides align to TRBD2. This CDR3 contains 14 residues. With 6 bases clipped from V and 4 bases from J, the junction kept 9 bases outside the gene matches. Germline V CDR1 and CDR2: MDHEN, SYDVKM.

This clonotype was observed at least ten times. The rearrangement links TRBV28 to TRBJ1-5; D is ambiguous. Trimming took 7 bases from V and 0 from J, leaving 16 bases between them. The CDR3 totals 16 residues. Germline V lookup: CDR1 MDHEN, CDR2 SYDVKM. The CDR3 DNA sequence: TGTGCCAGCAACTTCGGGGAATACTATAGCAATCAGCCCCAGCATTTT. It encodes CASNFGEYYSNQPQHF.

The chain couples TRBV10-3 to TRBJ2-7; TRBD2 matches 14 bases. The V segment lost 10 bases and the J segment 4 bases; nucleotides outside the gene matches: 6. CDR1 is ENHRY and CDR2 is SYGVKD in the germline V gene. This CDR3 has 14 amino acids. CDR3 residues: CATGTSGSWYEQYF. CDR3 sequence (DNA): TGTGCCACCGGGACTAGCGGGAGCTGGTACGAGCAGTACTTC.

At least ten counts were recorded for this clonotype. One end of the junction does not line up with germline, which may come from a read error. The chain carries TRBV24-1 and TRBJ2-2; unclear D gene. Germline CDR1 is KGHDR and CDR2 is SFDVKD. The length of the CDR3 is 13 residues. The CDR3 nucleotides read TGTGCCACCAGTCCAGCGAATACCGGGGAGCTGTTTTTT. Residues: CATSPANTGELFF.

In this sample, this clonotype turned up many times. The chain links TRBV15 to TRBJ2-1; 8 bases map to TRBD2. J gave up 2 bases and V 1 base, and 1 base lay outside the gene matches. Germline CDR1 reads LNHNV; CDR2 reads YYDKDF (reference sequence). The CDR3 totals 15 residues. CDR3 in amino acids: CATSRVSGTYNEQFF. The CDR3 coding sequence is TGTGCCACCAGCAGAGTTAGCGGGACCTACAATGAGCAGTTCTTC.

This clonotype was observed at least ten times. The gene calls are TRBV6-2 or TRBV6-3 and TRBJ1-5; D is possibly TRBD1 (5 bases). The V and J ends lost 5 bases and 2 bases respectively, with 16 bases between them. This CDR3 is built from 16 residues. Germline lookup yields CDR1 MNHEY and CDR2 SVGEGT. CDR3 sequence (DNA): TGTGCCAGCAGTAACGAGGGACTTTCAGGCAATCAGCCCCAGCATTTT. Its protein product is CASSNEGLSGNQPQHF.

This clonotype was seen a handful of times. J is TRBJ2-5 and V is TRBV12-3 or TRBV12-4, with a tentative D call TRBD2 (7 bases). This CDR3 comprises 15 residues. Trimming removed 5 bases at V and 5 bases at J, with 18 bases between. The DNA for the CDR3 is TGTGCCAGCAGTCGTCGGGGGGCCCTGGAGGAGACCCAGTACTTC. Translating gives CASSRRGALEETQYF.

This clonotype has ten or more counts. V is TRBV3-1 and J is TRBJ1-2; no clear D gene. Germline-derived CDR1 and CDR2 are LGHDT and YNNKEL (reference sequence). V lost 1 base to trimming and J lost 8 bases, with 11 bases between them. This CDR3 contains 13 residues. The CDR3 reads CASSQGRQEGYTF. The CDR3 DNA reads as TGTGCCAGCAGCCAAGGGAGGCAGGAAGGCTACACCTTC. The full variable domain, its missing parts supplied by reference TRBV3-1 and TRBJ1-2, is DTAVSQTPKYLVTQMGNDKSIKCEQNLGHDTMYWYKQDSKKFLKIMFSYNNKELIINETVPNRFSPKSPDKAHLNLHINSLELGDSAVYFCASSQGRQEGYTFGSGTRLTVV.

The chain recombines TRBV2 with TRBJ2-1; D call uncertain. Germline V lookup: CDR1 SNHLY, CDR2 FYNNEI. This CDR3 has 13 amino acids. V was clipped by 7 bases and J by 10 bases, with 17 bases between them. In nucleotides, the CDR3 is TGTGCCAGCACCCCGCTTCTGCTCGTCGAGCAGTTCTTC. This sequence encodes CASTPLLLVEQFF.

About this clonotype itself: A single base separates this from a much larger clone, so it may be a read error. The rearrangement joins TRBV29-1 to TRBJ2-7, with D perhaps TRBD1 (6 bases). Per germline, CDR1 SQVTM and CDR2 ANQGSEA. V was pared by 6 bases and J by 2 bases, with 17 bases between. This CDR3 is 14 amino acids long. CDR3 region: CSVQGSRLAYEQYF. CDR3 DNA: TGCAGCGTACAGGGAAGCCGATTGGCCTACGAGCAGTACTTC.

Only a few counts were recorded for this clonotype. This chain links TRBV7-9 with TRBJ2-5, with D uncertain. The germline CDR1 and CDR2 sequences are SEHNR and FQNEAQ (reference sequence). This CDR3 comprises 14 residues. Trimming removed 3 bases at V and 5 bases at J, with 13 bases between. The CDR3 is CASSFSTPAETQYF. CDR3 nucleotides: TGTGCCAGCAGCTTCTCCACCCCGGCGGAGACCCAGTACTTC.

This clonotype was detected a few times. The chain is built from TRBV6-1 and TRBJ1-5; D is uncertain. The V gene lost 3 bases and the J gene lost 3 bases, with 6 bases spanning the gap. Germline V gene lookup returns CDR1 MNHNS and CDR2 SASEGT. The CDR3 sequence is 13 residues long. CDR3 sequence reads: CASSDSHNQPQHF. The CDR3 nucleotides read TGTGCCAGCAGTGACAGCCACAATCAGCCCCAGCATTTT.

In this sample, this clonotype turned up many times. The chain combines TRBV20-1 with TRBJ2-7, with TRBD1 as a possible D gene (5 bases). Germline lookup yields CDR1 DFQATT and CDR2 SNEGSKA (reference sequence). V was clipped by 0 bases and J by 1 base, with 10 bases between them. The CDR3 sequence is 14 residues long. CDR3 bases: TGCAGTGCTAGAGATGTGAAGGGGTCCTACGAGCAGTACTTC. Its protein product is CSARDVKGSYEQYF.

This clonotype was recorded a few times. The chain carries TRBV6-1 and TRBJ2-1, with D uncertain. In germline, CDR1 is MNHNS, CDR2 SASEGT. The germline V and J ends were trimmed by 6 bases and 7 bases, with 19 bases remaining between them. The CDR3 spans 15 residues. The CDR3: CASSTSRTGLNEQFF. CDR3 bases: TGTGCCAGCAGCACAAGCCGTACCGGCCTAAATGAGCAGTTCTTC.

This clonotype has a count of ten or more. DNA for the CDR3: TGTGCCAGCTCAGACAATACGTATCAGCCCCAGCATTTT. The encoded protein is CASSDNTYQPQHF. The chain combines TRBV18 with TRBJ1-5; D is unclear. Germline CDR1 and CDR2: KGHSH and LQKENI. V shed 5 bases and J shed 5 bases, with 10 bases lying between them. CDR3 length: 13 amino acids.

This clonotype has at least ten counts. The rearrangement uses TRBV28 and TRBJ1-1; unclear D gene. Trimming pared 1 base from V and 0 bases from J, leaving 9 bases between. The CDR3 sequence is 15 residues long. CDR1 is MDHEN, CDR2 SYDVKM, per germline. The CDR3 nucleotides read TGTGCCAGCAGTTTATTAAGGACCCTGAACACTGAAGCTTTCTTT. This sequence encodes CASSLLRTLNTEAFF.

This clonotype was detected only a few times. The DNA of the CDR3 is TGTGCCAGCATGTCTCAGGGGGGCTCCTACGAGCAGTACTTC. Translated, it gives CASMSQGGSYEQYF. V usage is TRBV12-3 or TRBV12-4 and J usage is TRBJ2-7; TRBD1 is a possible D gene (7 bases). CDR3 length: 14 amino acids. Trimming shortened V by 7 bases and J by 0 bases, and 13 bases separated the two germline ends.

Only a few counts were recorded for this clonotype. The chain combines TRBV6-1 with TRBJ1-6; D unclear. Looked up from germline, CDR1 is MNHNS and CDR2 is SASEGT. CDR3 length: 14 residues. Trimming left V 6 bases short and J 10 bases short, with 16 bases between. CDR3 sequence (DNA): TGTGCCAGCAGATACGACGGTGATGTCTCACCCCTCCACTTT. Residues: CASRYDGDVSPLHF.

This rearrangement joins TRBV2 to TRBJ2-1; possibly TRBD2 for D (6 bases). The CDR3 length is 11 residues. Germline V lookup: CDR1 SNHLY, CDR2 FYNNEI. The V gene lost 4 bases and the J gene lost 8 bases, with 6 bases spanning the gap. The CDR3 loop reads CASSGEDEQFF. In DNA form, the CDR3 reads TGTGCCAGCAGTGGGGAGGATGAGCAGTTCTTC.